Sequencing of this T cell receptor (beta chain) was carried out in a study of blood T cell repertoires in COVID-19 (dated by TCRdb to the early 2020s). Regarding the study in general: Samples covering the acute and convalescent phases of COVID-19 were provided by collaborators in the United States, Italy and Spain. The prospective study material was composed of cDNA or gDNA derived from T cells, B-cell-depleted T cells, or PBMCs. Subjects who had been exposed to COVID-19, were actively infected with it, or had recovered from it provided the deeply sampled blood TCRbeta repertoires that made up the dataset. The repertoires were made available in a free public database intended to serve as a resource for research on the immune response to SARS-CoV-2. Samples came from the ongoing ImmuneRACE study (first 160 participants) plus 1,254 subjects from 6 global collaborators. A de-identified subject ID, COVID-19 status, age in years and sex were almost always included in the sample metadata. Where HLA class I and class II types were available, the types were taken from metadata supplied by the sample provider, not from assay-based typing.

Whole blood was collected in K2EDTA tubes by collaborating institutions according to the institutions' own protocols. For TCRbeta analysis, collaborators shipped samples as frozen whole blood, isolated PBMCs, or DNA extracted from either of those sample types. The immunoSEQ Assay, a bias-controlled multiplex PCR, was used to amplify TCRbeta CDR3 regions from genomic DNA. Per the original workflow: The number of nucleated cells in each sample was estimated by amplification of reference gene primers within the assay. Sequence reads were collapsed and filtered to measure the absolute abundance of every unique TCRbeta CDR3 rearrangement. For each sample, productive Simpson clonality was calculated by taking the square root of Simpson's diversity index across productive rearrangements. TCRdb re-hosts the immuneACCESS table, in-frame sequences only. Its copies lack some clones; in the studies checked, an unresolved V gene accounts for under half of them, and the cause for the rest is not known. The DNA gave D and trimming, while V, J and clone size come from that table. This sample has tens of thousands of clones in its table, and roughly 89% of those were observed once. The leading ten clones occupy 7% to 9% of the sample.

Broader findings and caveats from the paper: The amount of clinical and demographic metadata varied by source and participant and was provided uncurated.

About this clone: Which antigen it targets is not known. Base quality data are lacking; no much larger clone is found one base away.

CDR1 MGHRA and CDR2 YSYEKL were looked up in the germline V gene. The junction shows trimming of 4 bases on V and 3 bases on J, plus 16 bases between the germline ends. From its cysteine to its phenylalanine, the CDR3 spans 15 amino acids. Only the CDR3 part of the read is kept: 45 bases, read in frame from the first base. The sample was peripheral blood. This clonotype originated in a human donor in a cohort sampled during active COVID-19. The chain is encoded by TRBV4-1 joined to TRBJ2-7; a weak D assignment points to TRBD1 (6 bases agree). For the CDR3, the sequence is CASSPGPGQGYEQYF. The nucleotide sequence reads as follows: TGCGCCAGCAGCCCGGGCCCGGGACAAGGCTACGAGCAGTACTTC.